This is a list of T cell receptor beta chains from one sample in a study of blood T cell repertoires in COVID-19. Some clones are missing from TCRdb's copy, which holds only in-frame ones; the method was immunoSEQ multiplex PCR. The profile shows 300,000 or so clones, 90% of them singletons. Sequencing input: peripheral blood. These receptors came from a woman aged 40 to 50 with acute or convalescent COVID-19. CDR3s include the opening cysteine and the closing phenylalanine or tryptophan. D genes are given only for firm matches. Clone size is shown for a subset of rows, as once, few, many or a class of expanded clone.

size: .; V: TRBV2; length: 16; J: TRBJ1-4; D: .; DNA: TGTGCCAGCAGTGAAACTGGTATGGGGAGGAATGAAAAACTGTTTTTT; CDR3: CASSETGMGRNEKLFF
size: .; V: TRBV9; length: 16; J: TRBJ2-3; D: TRBD1; DNA: TGTGCCAGCAGCACCCCAGGGTCAGGGGGTACAGATACGCAGTATTTT; CDR3: CASSTPGSGGTDTQYF
size: .; V: TRBV19; length: 15; J: TRBJ2-1; D: TRBD1; DNA: TGTGCCAGTAGGCCGGGACAGAGCTCCTACAATGAGCAGTTCTTC; CDR3: CASRPGQSSYNEQFF
size: .; V: TRBV4-1; length: 18; J: TRBJ1-2; D: .; DNA: TGCGCCAGCAGCCAACCCCAAACGGGGGGGAGTACTAACTATGGCTACACCTTC; CDR3: CASSQPQTGGSTNYGYTF
size: .; V: TRBV9; length: 15; J: TRBJ2-3; D: TRBD2; DNA: TGTGCCAGCAGCGTAGCAGCGGGGAGTCCAGATACGCAGTATTTT; CDR3: CASSVAAGSPDTQYF
size: .; V: TRBV24-1; length: 18; J: TRBJ1-2; D: .; DNA: TGTGCCACCAGTGATCCCCCTTCTTTTGACGGGAGATACTATGGCTACACCTTC; CDR3: CATSDPPSFDGRYYGYTF
size: .; V: TRBV2; length: 14; J: TRBJ1-2; D: .; DNA: TGTGCCAGCAGTCCAGGGATGGGGACACTCTACTACACCTTC; CDR3: CASSPGMGTLYYTF
size: .; V: TRBV7-3; length: 15; J: TRBJ2-1; D: .; DNA: TGTGCCAGCAGCTTAGGCCAGTCGGGGAACAGTGAGCAGTTCTTC; CDR3: CASSLGQSGNSEQFF
size: .; V: TRBV4-1; length: 14; J: TRBJ1-1; D: .; DNA: TGCGCCAGCAGCCAAGTTTACAATATCCTGGAAGCTTTCTTT; CDR3: CASSQVYNILEAFF
size: .; V: TRBV7-2; length: 15; J: TRBJ1-2; D: TRBD1; DNA: TGTGCCAGCAGCCTAACAGGGGCGCGGGACTATGGCTACACCTTC; CDR3: CASSLTGARDYGYTF
size: few; V: TRBV6-2/TRBV6-3; length: 13; J: TRBJ1-1; D: .; DNA: TGTGCCAGCAGCCGTACATGGAACACTGAAGCTTTCTTT; CDR3: CASSRTWNTEAFF
size: .; V: TRBV6-6; length: 12; J: TRBJ1-5; D: .; DNA: TGTGCCAGCAGTTTGGTGACTTCGCCCCAGCATTTT; CDR3: CASSLVTSPQHF
size: .; V: TRBV27; length: 15; J: TRBJ1-2; D: TRBD1; DNA: TGTGCCAGCAGTTTCTCCGGACAGGGGTACGGTGGCTACACCTTC; CDR3: CASSFSGQGYGGYTF
size: many; V: TRBV5-1; length: 15; J: TRBJ1-1; D: .; DNA: TGCGCCAGCAGCTTGGAACAGGTCCAGAACACTGAAGCTTTCTTT; CDR3: CASSLEQVQNTEAFF
size: .; V: TRBV6-5; length: 12; J: TRBJ1-2; D: .; DNA: TGTGCCAGCAGGTACCGGGAAGCTGGCTACACCTTC; CDR3: CASRYREAGYTF
size: .; V: TRBV27; length: 15; J: TRBJ1-5; D: TRBD1; DNA: TGTGCCAGCAAAACAGGGGGCCTAGGCAATCAGCCCCAGCATTTT; CDR3: CASKTGGLGNQPQHF
size: few; V: TRBV7-9; length: 16; J: TRBJ1-3; D: TRBD1; DNA: TGTGCCAGCAGCTCTAGGGGGCGGAGGACTGGAAACACCATATATTTT; CDR3: CASSSRGRRTGNTIYF
size: .; V: TRBV5-1; length: 16; J: TRBJ2-5; D: .; DNA: TGCGCCAGCAGCTCAACCGTGGGGTGGGGCCAGGAGACCCAGTACTTC; CDR3: CASSSTVGWGQETQYF
size: .; V: TRBV9; length: 15; J: TRBJ2-2; D: .; DNA: TGTGCCAGCAGCGTAGGCGGCTCGAACACCGGGGAGCTGTTTTTT; CDR3: CASSVGGSNTGELFF
size: .; V: TRBV9; length: 16; J: TRBJ1-1; D: TRBD1; DNA: TGTGCCAGCAGCGGTAGGGGGACAGGGGGCGTCACTGAAGCTTTCTTT; CDR3: CASSGRGTGGVTEAFF
size: once; V: TRBV7-2; length: 13; J: TRBJ1-1; D: .; DNA: TGTGCCAGCAGCTCGACAAGGAACACTGAAGCTTTCTTT; CDR3: CASSSTRNTEAFF
size: .; V: TRBV4-2; length: 15; J: TRBJ1-2; D: .; DNA: TGTGCCAGCAGCCAAGATCGGGTAGCCTACTATGGCTACACCTTC; CDR3: CASSQDRVAYYGYTF
size: once; V: TRBV6-4; length: 15; J: TRBJ1-2; D: TRBD1; DNA: TGTGCCAGCAGTCCGTACGACAGGGTGAGCGATGGCTACACCTTC; CDR3: CASSPYDRVSDGYTF
size: .; V: TRBV3-1/TRBV3-2; length: 16; J: TRBJ2-3; D: .; DNA: TGTGCCAGCAGCCGAAAACTAGATTCCCGCACAGATACGCAGTATTTT; CDR3: CASSRKLDSRTDTQYF
size: .; V: TRBV28; length: 14; J: TRBJ2-5; D: TRBD2; DNA: TGTGCCAGCAGCCCTCGGGGGGATGGAGAGACCCAGTACTTC; CDR3: CASSPRGDGETQYF
size: .; V: TRBV5-7; length: 15; J: TRBJ1-5; D: .; DNA: TGTGCCAGCAGCCCCTCAGACAGAGTCAATCAGCCCCAGCATTTT; CDR3: CASSPSDRVNQPQHF
size: .; V: TRBV5-6; length: 15; J: TRBJ1-1; D: TRBD1; DNA: TGTGCCAGCAGCTTGAAAACAGGGGAAGGCACTGAAGCTTTCTTT; CDR3: CASSLKTGEGTEAFF
size: once; V: TRBV19; length: 18; J: TRBJ1-5; D: .; DNA: TGTGCCAGTAGTATTGGGGGATTGCGGGGGCGCGAAAATCAGCCCCAGCATTTT; CDR3: CASSIGGLRGRENQPQHF
size: .; V: TRBV24-1; length: 17; J: TRBJ2-2; D: TRBD1; DNA: TGTGCCACCAGTGACTCCAGGGACAGGGGTTACACCGGGGAGCTGTTTTTT; CDR3: CATSDSRDRGYTGELFF
size: .; V: TRBV2; length: 15; J: TRBJ1-1; D: TRBD1; DNA: TGTGCCAGCAGCGCACTCATTACAGGGGGCACTGAAGCTTTCTTT; CDR3: CASSALITGGTEAFF
size: .; V: TRBV5-1; length: 16; J: TRBJ2-1; D: TRBD2; DNA: TGCGCCAGCAGCCCTCGACTAGCGGGGGTGTTCGATGAGCAGTTCTTC; CDR3: CASSPRLAGVFDEQFF
size: .; V: TRBV3-1/TRBV3-2; length: 17; J: TRBJ2-3; D: TRBD2; DNA: TGTGCCAGCAGCCAAGGGGAGTCTGGACTAGTCCTGGATACGCAGTATTTT; CDR3: CASSQGESGLVLDTQYF
size: .; V: TRBV6-1; length: 14; J: TRBJ2-2; D: TRBD1; DNA: TGTGCCAGCAGTGAGGGGACAGATACCGGGGAGCTGTTTTTT; CDR3: CASSEGTDTGELFF
size: .; V: TRBV7-2; length: 14; J: TRBJ1-2; D: TRBD1; DNA: TGTGCCAGCAGCTTGGGGGGGACAGGCTATGGCTACACCTTC; CDR3: CASSLGGTGYGYTF
size: .; V: TRBV30; length: 14; J: TRBJ1-4; D: TRBD1; DNA: TGTGCCTGGAGTGTACAGGGGCCTAATGAAAAACTGTTTTTT; CDR3: CAWSVQGPNEKLFF
size: few; V: TRBV5-1; length: 15; J: TRBJ1-4; D: .; DNA: TGCGCCAGCAGCTTGGGTTGGCAGGGGAATGAAAAACTGTTTTTT; CDR3: CASSLGWQGNEKLFF
size: few; V: TRBV24-1; length: 13; J: TRBJ1-2; D: TRBD1; DNA: TGTGCCGCCGGACAGGATGCTAACTATGGCTACACCTTC; CDR3: CAAGQDANYGYTF
size: few; V: TRBV7-9; length: 8; J: TRBJ1-1; D: .; DNA: TGTGCCGTCAGGGAAGCTTTCTTT; CDR3: CAVREAFF
size: .; V: TRBV5-1; length: 14; J: TRBJ1-6; D: TRBD1; DNA: TGCGCCAGCAGCTTGGCTGCAGGGGGATCACCCCTCCACTTT; CDR3: CASSLAAGGSPLHF
size: .; V: TRBV27; length: 14; J: TRBJ1-3; D: .; DNA: TGTGCCAGCAGTTTATCCCATAGTGGAAACACCATATATTTT; CDR3: CASSLSHSGNTIYF
size: .; V: TRBV6-5; length: 13; J: TRBJ1-1; D: .; DNA: TGTGCCACCGAAGAGGGGGTTAACACTGAAGCTTTCTTT; CDR3: CATEEGVNTEAFF
size: .; V: TRBV4-1; length: 17; J: TRBJ1-1; D: TRBD1; DNA: TGCGCCAGCAGCCAAGGCGGACAGGGGCGGATGAACACTGAAGCTTTCTTT; CDR3: CASSQGGQGRMNTEAFF
size: .; V: TRBV7-2; length: 15; J: TRBJ2-2; D: .; DNA: TGTGCCAGCAGCTTAGAATTAAGGGGGACCGGGGAGCTGTTTTTT; CDR3: CASSLELRGTGELFF
size: .; V: TRBV15; length: 16; J: TRBJ2-3; D: TRBD2; DNA: TGTGCCACCAGCAGAGATCAGCGGGGGGGCCGGGATACGCAGTATTTT; CDR3: CATSRDQRGGRDTQYF
size: .; V: TRBV5-4; length: 14; J: TRBJ2-5; D: .; DNA: TGTGCCAGCAGCTTGGTACCGAATAGAGAGACCCAGTACTTC; CDR3: CASSLVPNRETQYF
size: .; V: TRBV4-1; length: 15; J: TRBJ2-5; D: .; DNA: TGCGCCAGCAGCCAAAGGCAGGGCCAACAAGAGACCCAGTACTTC; CDR3: CASSQRQGQQETQYF
size: .; V: TRBV9; length: 14; J: TRBJ2-2; D: .; DNA: TGTGCCAGCAGCGTCCAGGGGGGCGCCGGGGAGCTGTTTTTT; CDR3: CASSVQGGAGELFF
size: .; V: TRBV12-3/TRBV12-4; length: 12; J: TRBJ1-1; D: .; DNA: TGTGCCAGCAGTTTTGGAGGAACTGAAGCTTTCTTT; CDR3: CASSFGGTEAFF
size: .; V: TRBV28; length: 19; J: TRBJ1-2; D: .; DNA: TGTGCCAGCAGTTTCTTGGTTGGGCGCGGACAAAGGAAAAACTATGGCTACACCTTC; CDR3: CASSFLVGRGQRKNYGYTF
size: once; V: TRBV7-2; length: 15; J: TRBJ2-1; D: TRBD2; DNA: TGTGCCAGCAGCTTACAGGGAGGGTCCTACAATGAGCAGTTCTTC; CDR3: CASSLQGGSYNEQFF
size: once; V: TRBV10-3; length: 16; J: TRBJ1-2; D: TRBD1; DNA: TGTGCCATCAGTGACCCGGACAGGGGGCGCAGCTATGGCTACACCTTC; CDR3: CAISDPDRGRSYGYTF
size: .; V: TRBV12-3/TRBV12-4; length: 13; J: TRBJ2-5; D: .; DNA: TGTGCCAGCAGCCAGAACATGCAAGAGACCCAGTACTTC; CDR3: CASSQNMQETQYF
size: .; V: TRBV9; length: 15; J: TRBJ1-1; D: .; DNA: TGTGCCAGCAGCGCATCCGGGACATTGGAATCTGAAGCTTTCTTT; CDR3: CASSASGTLESEAFF
size: few; V: TRBV18; length: 15; J: TRBJ1-4; D: TRBD1; DNA: TGTGCCAGCTCACCCGGGACAGGGAGTAATGAAAAACTGTTTTTT; CDR3: CASSPGTGSNEKLFF
size: .; V: TRBV5-6; length: 16; J: TRBJ2-3; D: TRBD2; DNA: TGTGCCAGCAGCCCCCGACTAGCGAGAAGCACAGATACGCAGTATTTT; CDR3: CASSPRLARSTDTQYF